The 30 T cell receptor beta chains in this list originate from one sample, sequenced in a study of blood T cell repertoires in COVID-19. The table came from immunoSEQ multiplex PCR; TCRdb's copy has only in-frame clones and leaves some out. This repertoire shows 200,000 to 300,000 clones, 91% found once; its top ten account for about 2.5%. What was sequenced was peripheral blood. The receptors were sampled from a person aged 18-29 years with COVID-19, enrolled during active disease.

This chain joins TRBV11-2 and TRBJ2-1; TRBD1 aligns across 8 bases. The V gene's germline CDR1 is SGHAT and CDR2 FQNNGV. This CDR3 is built from 14 residues. V lost 1 base and J lost 6; bases outside the gene matches: 2. The CDR3 here is CASSLGTGSNEQFF. The CDR3 bases are TGTGCCAGCAGCTTAGGGACAGGGTCCAATGAGCAGTTCTTC. Combining the CDR3 with reference TRBV11-2 and TRBJ2-1 gives the whole variable domain EAGVAQSPRYKIIEKRQSVAFWCNPISGHATLYWYQQILGQGPKLLIQFQNNGVVDDSQLPKDRFSAERLKGVDSTLKIQPAKLEDSAVYLCASSLGTGSNEQFFGPGTRLTVL.

The chain has TRBV6-5 and TRBJ1-2; D unclear. Trimming cost V 6 bases and J 5 bases, with 16 bases left between them. Germline V gene lookup returns CDR1 MNHEY and CDR2 SVGAGI. This CDR3 has 14 residues. The CDR3 spells CASSPGGPGYGYTF. The CDR3 region has the DNA TGTGCCAGCAGCCCCGGAGGGCCGGGGTATGGCTACACCTTC.

The chain joins TRBV24-1 to TRBJ2-3; TRBD2 matches 10 bases. The CDR3 is made up of 15 amino acids. Germline V gene data show CDR1 as KGHDR and CDR2 as SFDVKD. Trimming cost V 1 base and J 7 bases; bases outside gene matches: 4. The CDR3 loop reads CATSDFTSGIYTQYF. As DNA, the CDR3 is TGTGCCACCAGTGATTTTACTAGCGGGATTTATACGCAGTATTTT.

The chain couples TRBV9 to TRBJ2-1; 8 bases map to TRBD2. The V gene end was trimmed by 1 base and the J gene end by 7 bases; junction bases not matched to a gene: 16. This CDR3 has 18 amino acids. CDR1 and CDR2 (germline): SGDLS, YYNGEE. As DNA, the CDR3 is TGTGCCAGCAGCGTAAGATCGATGTCCGGACTAGCAGGTAATGAGCAGTTCTTC. Protein: CASSVRSMSGLAGNEQFF. The full variable domain, its missing parts supplied by reference TRBV9 and TRBJ2-1, is DSGVTQTPKHLITATGQRVTLRCSPRSGDLSVYWYQQSLDQGLQFLIQYYNGEERAKGNILERFSAQQFPDLHSELNLSSLELGDSALYFCASSVRSMSGLAGNEQFFGPGTRLTVL.

The genes are TRBV18 and TRBJ1-5; D is unclear. V dropped 6 bases and J dropped 0 bases, with 6 bases sitting between them. This CDR3 is built from 13 residues. CDR1 is KGHSH, CDR2 LQKENI, per germline. This chain's CDR3 is CASSGSSNQPQHF. CDR3 in DNA: TGTGCCAGCTCGGGGAGTAGCAATCAGCCCCAGCATTTT. Variable domain in full (rest from reference TRBV18 and TRBJ1-5): NAGVMQNPRHLVRRRGQEARLRCSPMKGHSHVYWYRQLPEEGLKFMVYLQKENIIDESGMPKERFSAEFPKEGPSILRIQQVVRGDSAAYFCASSGSSNQPQHFGDGTRLSIL.

The chain carries TRBV5-5 and TRBJ1-4, with 9 nucleotides matching TRBD1. Germline V lookup: CDR1 SGHKS, CDR2 YYEKEE (reference sequence). Unmatched junction bases numbered 4, after V lost 4 bases and J lost 6 bases. The CDR3 consists of 14 residues. CDR3 sequence reads: CASSPRQGDEKLFF. DNA for the CDR3: TGTGCCAGCAGCCCTCGACAGGGGGATGAAAAACTGTTTTTT.

The genes are TRBV13 and TRBJ2-1; TRBD1 aligns across 9 bases. J gave up 7 bases and V 3 bases, and 13 bases lay outside the gene matches. Germline CDR1 PRHDT, CDR2 FYEKMQ (reference sequence). The CDR3 loop spans 17 amino acids. The CDR3 spells CASSLGGPGQGLNEQFF. DNA of the CDR3: TGTGCCAGCAGCTTGGGGGGTCCGGGACAGGGATTAAATGAGCAGTTCTTC.

This clone was seen once. The V gene is TRBV28, the J gene TRBJ2-5; TRBD2 is a possible D gene (5 bases). Per germline, CDR1 MDHEN and CDR2 SYDVKM. This CDR3 is 13 amino acids long. Between the trimmed V and J ends, which lost 1 base and 4 bases, there was a span of 7 bases. The CDR3 loop is CASSLFLAETQYF. The CDR3 coding sequence is TGTGCCAGCAGTTTATTTCTAGCAGAGACCCAGTACTTC.

The chain combines TRBV28 with TRBJ1-2; 9 bases fit TRBD1. Germline CDR1 is MDHEN and CDR2 is SYDVKM. The trim removed 3 bases at V and 6 bases at J, leaving 5 bases unmatched. The CDR3 sequence is 14 residues long. CDR3 protein: CASSFYRTGDGYTF. The CDR3 bases are TGTGCCAGCAGTTTTTATCGGACAGGGGATGGCTACACCTTC.

J is TRBJ2-7 and V is TRBV10-2, with 8 bases fitting TRBD1. This CDR3 is 13 amino acids long. Germline V gene sequence: CDR1 WSHSY, CDR2 SAAADI. With 7 bases clipped from V and 2 bases from J, the junction kept 4 bases outside the gene matches. In DNA form, the CDR3 reads TGCGCCAGCACCGGGACAGGCGCCTACGAGCAGTACTTC. Amino acids: CASTGTGAYEQYF.

The chain carries TRBV5-8 and TRBJ1-2; possible D gene TRBD1, 5 bases. The CDR3 is made up of 13 amino acids. Trimming cost V 1 base and J 7 bases, with 11 bases left between them. Germline V lookup: CDR1 SGHTS, CDR2 YDEGEE. CDR3 residues: CASSLKGLGGYTF. CDR3 sequence (DNA): TGTGCCAGCAGCTTGAAGGGGTTGGGTGGCTACACCTTC.

The chain recombines TRBV2 with TRBJ2-1, with D tentatively TRBD1 (6 bases). The ends were cut back, 6 bases at V and 0 bases at J, with 18 bases in the middle. The CDR3 extends over 17 amino acids. From germline, CDR1 is SNHLY and CDR2 FYNNEI. CDR3 sequence (DNA): TGTGCCAGCAGCCTAGAAACGACAGGTTCCTCCTACAATGAGCAGTTCTTC. It encodes CASSLETTGSSYNEQFF.

This chain links TRBV5-6 with TRBJ1-4; TRBD1 matches at 8 bases. The CDR3 contains 14 residues. CDR1 is SGHDT, CDR2 YYEEEE, per germline. J gave up 8 bases and V 4 bases, and 7 bases lay outside the gene matches. For the CDR3, the DNA is TGTGCCAGCAGCCACGACAGGGGAAGAGAAAAACTGTTTTTT. Translating gives CASSHDRGREKLFF.

The gene calls are TRBV9 and TRBJ2-4; TRBD1 matches 9 bases. This CDR3 contains 13 residues. CDR1 SGDLS and CDR2 YYNGEE come from the germline V gene. V shed 4 bases and J 9 bases; nucleotides not matched to a gene: 5. CDR3 loop: CASSPGQGPIQYF. Here the CDR3 DNA reads TGTGCCAGCAGCCCGGGACAGGGTCCCATTCAGTACTTC.

This clone was observed once. This chain joins TRBV7-3 and TRBJ2-5, with 12 bases aligning to TRBD2. The CDR3 length is 15 residues. V shed 5 bases and J 2 bases; nucleotides not matched to a gene: 3. Germline V gene data show CDR1 as SGHTA and CDR2 as FQGTGA. CDR3 amino acids: CASSAGTSGQETQYF. The CDR3 bases are TGTGCCAGCAGCGCCGGGACTAGCGGGCAAGAGACCCAGTACTTC.

The CDR3 spells CASSYQGPHEQFF. For the CDR3, the DNA is TGTGCCAGCAGTTACCAGGGTCCCCATGAGCAGTTCTTC. The rearrangement links TRBV27 to TRBJ2-1; D may be TRBD1 (5 bases). Germline CDR1 and CDR2: MNHEY and SMNVEV (reference sequence). Trimming took off 4 bases at V and 8 bases at J, with 12 bases between the two ends. The CDR3 extends over 13 amino acids.

The rearrangement uses TRBV25-1 and TRBJ1-4; D is possibly TRBD1 (6 bases). V lost 5 bases and J lost 8, with 12 bases in between. CDR3 length: 13 residues. CDR1 and CDR2 from the germline V gene are MGHDK and SYGVNS. The chain's CDR3 is CASSSGTIEKLFF. The CDR3 coding sequence is TGTGCCAGCAGTTCCGGGACAATAGAAAAACTGTTTTTT.

This clone was counted once. The chain has TRBV2 and TRBJ2-2; 12 bases are a match to TRBD2. Germline V lookup: CDR1 SNHLY, CDR2 FYNNEI. The CDR3 is 17 residues long. The trim removed 8 bases at V and 3 bases at J, leaving 10 bases unmatched. The CDR3 DNA reads as TGTGCCAGCCTTGTAGGTGGACTAGCGGGACACACCGGGGAGCTGTTTTTT. It translates to CASLVGGLAGHTGELFF.

The chain couples TRBV27 to TRBJ1-3; unclear D gene. V was shortened by 6 bases and J by 5 bases, with 11 bases between the two germline ends. The CDR3 is 13 residues long. Germline V lookup: CDR1 MNHEY, CDR2 SMNVEV (reference sequence). The CDR3 here is CASSGAYRNTIYF. The CDR3 DNA reads TGTGCCAGCAGCGGTGCCTATAGAAACACCATATATTTT.

The rearrangement uses TRBV29-1 and TRBJ2-3; D is unresolved. V lost 3 bases and J 1 base, leaving 8 bases between the germline ends. The CDR3 is 13 residues long. The germline V gene encodes CDR1 SQVTM and CDR2 ANQGSEA. DNA for the CDR3: TGCAGCGTTGAGGTAGTTGGCACAGATACGCAGTATTTT. Translated, it gives CSVEVVGTDTQYF.

V gene TRBV27 combines with J gene TRBJ1-5, with D uncertain. The CDR3 runs to 14 residues. Germline assignment: CDR1 MNHEY and CDR2 SMNVEV (reference sequence). The V end was cut by 5 bases, the J end by 1 base, with 9 bases between. CDR3 residues: CASSPFMSNQPQHF. In nucleotides, the CDR3 is TGTGCCAGCAGTCCGTTTATGAGCAATCAGCCCCAGCATTTT.

The chain joins TRBV10-1 to TRBJ2-1; 8 positions match TRBD2. Germline CDR1 reads WNHNN; CDR2 reads SYGVQD (reference sequence). The CDR3 has 14 amino acids. Trimming cost V 4 bases and J 9 bases; bases outside gene matches: 8. The CDR3 is CASSVDAGGTEQFF. The CDR3 region has the DNA TGCGCCAGCAGTGTGGACGCGGGAGGTACTGAGCAGTTCTTC.

This chain joins TRBV7-2 and TRBJ1-3, with TRBD1 identical over 9 bases. The germline V gene has CDR1 SGHTA and CDR2 FQGNSA. The CDR3 is 15 residues long. J was trimmed by 8 bases and V by 1 base; bases with no gene match: 6. The CDR3 spells CASSLGDRGWDTIYF. The CDR3, as DNA: TGTGCCAGCAGCTTAGGAGACAGGGGGTGGGACACCATATATTTT. The variable domain in full, with the rest retrieved from reference TRBV7-2 and TRBJ1-3, is GAGVSQSPSNKVTEKGKDVELRCDPISGHTALYWYRQSLGQGLEFLIYFQGNSAPDKSGLPSDRFSAERTGGSVSTLTIQRTQQEDSAVYLCASSLGDRGWDTIYFGEGSWLTVV.

This chain links TRBV19 with TRBJ2-2; D may be TRBD1 (5 bases). Germline V gene lookup returns CDR1 LNHDA and CDR2 SQIVND (reference sequence). The CDR3 is made up of 14 amino acids. Trimming stripped 2 bases from V and 5 bases from J, with 9 bases between. CDR3 DNA: TGTGCCAGTAGTATACAGGGTGTAACCGGGGAGCTGTTTTTT. It translates to CASSIQGVTGELFF.

The V and J genes are TRBV7-9 and TRBJ1-1, with 8 bases lining up with TRBD1. The length of the CDR3 is 14 residues. V lost 5 bases, J lost 4 bases, and 6 bases stayed unmatched. Germline assignment: CDR1 SEHNR and CDR2 FQNEAQ (reference sequence). The CDR3 DNA follows: TGTGCCAGCAGCGAGGTTACAGGGGGCACTGAAGCTTTCTTT. It yields the protein CASSEVTGGTEAFF.

CDR3: CATSPDRRATNEKLFF. The CDR3 DNA reads TGTGCCACCTCCCCGGACAGACGAGCAACTAATGAAAAACTGTTTTTT. The chain recombines TRBV15 with TRBJ1-4, with a weak D call TRBD1 (6 bases). Germline lookup yields CDR1 LNHNV and CDR2 YYDKDF (reference sequence). The CDR3 covers 16 residues. The germline V and J ends were trimmed by 8 bases and 0 bases, with 16 bases remaining between them. Together with reference TRBV15 and TRBJ1-4, the CDR3 gives the full variable domain: DAMVIQNPRYQVTQFGKPVTLSCSQTLNHNVMYWYQQKSSQAPKLLFHYYDKDFNNEADTPDNFQSRRPNTSFCFLDIRSPGLGDTAMYLCATSPDRRATNEKLFFGSGTQLSVL.

V and J are TRBV6-5 and TRBJ2-2; a weak D match, TRBD2 (6 bases). The CDR3 runs 13 residues. CDR1 and CDR2 from the germline V gene are MNHEY and SVGAGI. Trimming pared 4 bases from V and 7 bases from J, leaving 10 bases between. CDR3: CASSWDWNGELFF. Written as DNA, the CDR3 is TGTGCCAGCAGTTGGGACTGGAACGGGGAGCTGTTTTTT.

V gene TRBV6-5 combines with J gene TRBJ2-7, with 8 bases identical to TRBD2. With 0 bases clipped from V and 2 bases from J, the junction kept 3 bases outside the gene matches. The CDR3 is 15 residues long. Germline V gene data show CDR1 as MNHEY and CDR2 as SVGAGI. This CDR3 reads CASSYSGLEAYEQYF. The CDR3 DNA reads as TGTGCCAGCAGTTACTCGGGACTAGAGGCCTACGAGCAGTACTTC.

The chain carries TRBV29-1 and TRBJ1-2; no firm D call. The CDR3 totals 13 residues. Germline CDR1 reads SQVTM; CDR2 reads ANQGSEA. V lost 3 bases to trimming and J lost 0 bases, with 8 bases between them. The CDR3 loop is CSVDHKSNYGYTF. CDR3 DNA sequence: TGCAGCGTTGATCACAAATCTAACTATGGCTACACCTTC.

V is TRBV4-1 and J is TRBJ1-2, with 7 positions matching TRBD1. The CDR3 spans 15 residues. After removal of 1 base from V and 5 bases from J, the junction contained 7 bases not matched to a gene. Germline CDR1 is MGHRA and CDR2 is YSYEKL. The CDR3 loop reads CASSQGRTGVYGYTF. The CDR3 bases are TGCGCCAGCAGCCAAGGCCGTACAGGGGTATATGGCTACACCTTC.